The clone carrying this T cell receptor (beta chain) was detected ten times or more. What it recognizes is unknown. Germline CDR1 and CDR2: MNHEY and SVGAGI. V was clipped by 2 bases and J by 7 bases, with 14 bases between them. This CDR3 region has 14 residues. This sample was included in a study of CD8 T cells in ankylosing spondylitis. Whole-study findings and limits: Reportedly, disease-linked clones are significantly enriched in ankylosing spondylitis patients' matched synovial fluid.

TCRdb analysed the 5' RACE reads with MiXCR anew, one entry per CDR3 protein. The data contain around 180,000 distinct CDR3 sequences, approximately 13% of them singletons. The rearrangement uses TRBV6-5 and TRBJ1-1; the D gene is possibly TRBD1 (6 bases). This TCR was sampled from a female donor with ankylosing spondylitis or in good health (not recorded which). Sequencing was done on a sample of blood, either unsorted or a sorted T cell fraction (not recorded which). The CDR3 DNA follows: TGTGCCAGCAGTTACACCGGGGGCTCGGTTGAAGCTTTCTTT. As protein: CASSYTGGSVEAFF.